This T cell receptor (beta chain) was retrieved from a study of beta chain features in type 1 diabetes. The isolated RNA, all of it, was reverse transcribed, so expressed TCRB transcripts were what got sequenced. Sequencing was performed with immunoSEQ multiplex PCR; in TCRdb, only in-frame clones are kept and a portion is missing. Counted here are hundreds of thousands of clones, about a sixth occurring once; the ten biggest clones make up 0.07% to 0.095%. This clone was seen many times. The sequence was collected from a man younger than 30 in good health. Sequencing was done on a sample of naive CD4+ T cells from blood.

The CDR3, as DNA: TGTGCCAGCAGTCCACGTCTAGCGATTGAGCAGTTCTTC. Protein product: CASSPRLAIEQFF. The J gene is TRBJ2-1, the V gene TRBV28, with TRBD2 as a possible D gene (6 bases). This CDR3 contains 13 residues. Trimming cost V 5 bases and J 9 bases, with 14 bases left between them. Per germline, CDR1 MDHEN and CDR2 SYDVKM.